Listed below are T cell receptor beta chains from one sample, sequenced in a study of T cells in localized non-small cell lung cancer. Profiling relied on immunoSEQ multiplex PCR, and the TCRdb table lists in-frame clones only, not all of them. Among some 2,200 clones listed, about 43% were seen once. The sequenced sample was lung tumor tissue, obtained before any cancer treatment. These receptors all come from a male donor aged 60 or older with stage II squamous cell lung carcinoma. The CDR3 runs from the conserved cysteine through the conserved F or W. The D gene is left open where the match is weak. Some rows have no size entry. The others give once, few or many, or a class for an expanded clone.

>TRBD2|TRBJ2-5|few|TRBV11-3
TGTGCCAGCAGCTTAGGGGGAGGGAAAGAGACCCAGTACTTC
CASSLGGGKETQYF
>-|TRBJ2-7|-|TRBV15
TGTGCCACCAGCAGAGACCAAGTATCCTTTTCAGAGCAGTACTTC
CATSRDQVSFSEQYF
>TRBD1|TRBJ2-1|-|TRBV12-5
TGTGCTAGTGCCGTGGGACAGGGTAACTACAATGAGCAGTTCTTC
CASAVGQGNYNEQFF
>-|TRBJ2-2|few|TRBV6-8
TGTGCCAGCAGTTACGAGGTGAACACCGGGGAGCTGTTTTTT
CASSYEVNTGELFF
>TRBD1|TRBJ2-1|few|TRBV28
TGTGCCAGCAGTTCACGGGACAGGGGGCGCCCAAGCTCCTACAATGAGCAGTTCTTC
CASSSRDRGRPSSYNEQFF
>-|TRBJ1-4|-|TRBV18
TGTGCCAGCTCACCACCGGGGACGATGGCTAGGAAACTGTTTTTT
CASSPPGTMARKLFF
>-|TRBJ2-1|large|TRBV11-3
TGTGCCAGCAGCTTCAGTACCTCCTACAATGAGCAGTTCTTC
CASSFSTSYNEQFF
>-|TRBJ2-3|few|TRBV6-1
TGTGCCAGCAGTGAAGTCCGTAAAGATACGCAGTATTTT
CASSEVRKDTQYF
>TRBD1|TRBJ2-1|-|TRBV11-3
TGTGCCAGCAGCGACTCCCTACAGGGGGGCAATGAGCAGTTCTTC
CASSDSLQGGNEQFF
>-|TRBJ2-5|few|TRBV11-3
TGTGCCAGCAGCCGGGACGGGAGCCAAGAGACCCAGTACTTC
CASSRDGSQETQYF
>-|TRBJ2-3|few|TRBV28
TGTGCCAGCAGTATCCCGACTAGACGAGATACGCAGTATTTT
CASSIPTRRDTQYF
>-|TRBJ2-5|-|TRBV10-2
TGCGCCAGCAGTGGGTCCGTCGGGGAGACCCAGTACTTC
CASSGSVGETQYF
>-|TRBJ2-1|-|TRBV6-8
TGTGCCATCAGGGACGGAAAGGGATCGAGCCCTTACAATGAGCAGTTCTTC
CAIRDGKGSSPYNEQFF
>-|TRBJ2-1|-|TRBV10-1
TGCGCCAGCAGTCAACTATCTAGTGTTTCCTACAATGAGCAGTTCTTC
CASSQLSSVSYNEQFF
>-|TRBJ1-5|once|TRBV28
TGTGCCAGCAAGTCAGGGGCTGGCAATCAGCCCCAGCATTTT
CASKSGAGNQPQHF
>-|TRBJ2-2|few|TRBV28
TGTGCCAGCATCCAAGGGGCGCGGGCCGGGGAGCTGTTTTTT
CASIQGARAGELFF
>TRBD1|TRBJ2-1|-|TRBV12-5
TGTGCTAGTGGTCCGGGACAGGGGGTCGATGAGCAGTTCTTC
CASGPGQGVDEQFF
>-|TRBJ2-2|few|TRBV11-1
TGTGCCAGCAGCTCCCGAAGGAGTAACACCGGGGAGCTGTTTTTT
CASSSRRSNTGELFF
>-|TRBJ2-6|-|TRBV19
TGTGCCAGTATCCCAGCCTCTGGGGCCAACGTCCTGACTTTC
CASIPASGANVLTF
>TRBD1|TRBJ1-1|-|TRBV30
TGTGCCTGGAGTCCCGGGACAGACCTTGGGGCTTTCTTT
CAWSPGTDLGAFF
>-|TRBJ2-6|few|TRBV4-1
TGCGCCAGCAGCTTCATCCGTCGAGGGGCCAACGTCCTGACTTTC
CASSFIRRGANVLTF
>-|TRBJ2-3|-|TRBV12-5
TGTGCTAGTGGCCTCCCGACCACAGATACGCAGTATTTT
CASGLPTTDTQYF
>-|TRBJ2-2|-|TRBV18
TGTGCCAGCTCACCACTTCCGGCAGGGTCCACCGGGGAGCTGTTTTTT
CASSPLPAGSTGELFF
>-|TRBJ1-2|once|TRBV28
TGTGCCAGCAGTTTGTCGACAGTCAGCTATGGCTACACCTTC
CASSLSTVSYGYTF
>-|TRBJ2-1|medium-sized|TRBV7-5
TGTGCCAGCAGCTTCCTAGCGGGATACAATGAGCAGTTCTTC
CASSFLAGYNEQFF
>TRBD1|TRBJ2-7|-|TRBV11-3
TGTGCCAGCAGCCCCTACGGGACAGTGGGCGACGAGCAGTACTTC
CASSPYGTVGDEQYF
>-|TRBJ2-2|-|TRBV11-3
TGTGCCAGCAGCTTGGAGCCCTTTAGCAACACCGGGGAACTGTTTTTT
CASSLEPFSNTGELFF
>-|TRBJ2-2|few|TRBV18
TGTGCCAGCTCACTGAGAAGGCCGAACACCGGGGAGCTGTTTTTT
CASSLRRPNTGELFF
>-|TRBJ2-3|medium-sized|TRBV11-3
TGTGCCAGCAGCTACCGTAGCAACACAGATACGCAGTATTTT
CASSYRSNTDTQYF
>-|TRBJ2-5|large|TRBV4-1
TGCGCCAGCAGCCACCTCCCGGGCCCAAGAGAGACCCAGTACTTC
CASSHLPGPRETQYF